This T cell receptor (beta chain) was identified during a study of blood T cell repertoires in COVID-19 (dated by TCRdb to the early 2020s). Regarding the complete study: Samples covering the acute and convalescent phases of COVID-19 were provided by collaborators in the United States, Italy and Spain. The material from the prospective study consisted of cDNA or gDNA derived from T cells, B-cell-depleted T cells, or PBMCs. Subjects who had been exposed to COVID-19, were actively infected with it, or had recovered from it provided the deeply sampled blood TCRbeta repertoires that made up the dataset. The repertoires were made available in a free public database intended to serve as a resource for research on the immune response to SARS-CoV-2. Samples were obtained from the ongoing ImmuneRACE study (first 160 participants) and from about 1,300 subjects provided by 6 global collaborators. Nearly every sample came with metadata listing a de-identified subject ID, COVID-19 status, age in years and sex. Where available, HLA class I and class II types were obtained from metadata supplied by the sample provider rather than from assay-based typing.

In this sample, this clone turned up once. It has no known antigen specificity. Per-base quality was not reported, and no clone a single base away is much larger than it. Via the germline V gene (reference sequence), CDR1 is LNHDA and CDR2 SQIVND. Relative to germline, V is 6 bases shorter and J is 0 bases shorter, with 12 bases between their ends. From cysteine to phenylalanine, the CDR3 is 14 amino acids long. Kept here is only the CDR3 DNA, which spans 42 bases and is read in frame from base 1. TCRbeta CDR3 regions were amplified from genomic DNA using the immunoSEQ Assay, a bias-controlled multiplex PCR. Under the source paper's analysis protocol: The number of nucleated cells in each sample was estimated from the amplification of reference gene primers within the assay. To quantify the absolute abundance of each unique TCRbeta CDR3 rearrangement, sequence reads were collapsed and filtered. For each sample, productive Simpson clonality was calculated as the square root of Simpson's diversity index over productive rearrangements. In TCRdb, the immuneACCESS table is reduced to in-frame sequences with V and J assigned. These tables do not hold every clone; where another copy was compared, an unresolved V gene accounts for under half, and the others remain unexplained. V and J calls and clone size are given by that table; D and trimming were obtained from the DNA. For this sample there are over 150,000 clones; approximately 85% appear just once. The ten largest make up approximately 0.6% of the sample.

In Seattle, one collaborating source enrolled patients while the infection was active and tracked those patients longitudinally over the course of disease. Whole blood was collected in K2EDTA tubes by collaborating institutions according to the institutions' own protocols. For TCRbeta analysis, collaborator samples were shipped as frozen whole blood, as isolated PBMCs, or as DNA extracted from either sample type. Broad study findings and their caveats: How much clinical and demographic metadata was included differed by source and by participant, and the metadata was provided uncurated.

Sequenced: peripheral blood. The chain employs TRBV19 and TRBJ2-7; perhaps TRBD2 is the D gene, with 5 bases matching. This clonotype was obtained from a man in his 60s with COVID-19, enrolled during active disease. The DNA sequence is TGTGCCAGTAGCTCGGGGAAGGTCTCCTACGAGCAGTACTTC. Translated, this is CASSSGKVSYEQYF.